These 20 T cell receptor beta chains share one sample of origin, sequenced in a study of cytomegalovirus exposure and HLA in healthy donors. The method was immunoSEQ multiplex PCR; TCRdb's version includes in-frame clones alone and lacks a portion of them. Altogether some 160,000 clones are present, more than 75% being singletons, with the ten largest covering 2.5% to 3%. The sample comprised PBMCs. The receptors here all came from a man in his late teens or twenties in good health and CMV-seronegative.

J is TRBJ1-1 and V is TRBV5-1; a weak D match, TRBD1 (6 bases). Trimming left V 5 bases short and J 3 bases short, with 14 bases between. Germline loops: CDR1 SGHRS, CDR2 YFSETQ. This CDR3 region has 14 residues. CDR3 sequence (DNA): TGCGCCAGCAGGACAGGAGGATACCACACTGAAGCTTTCTTT. Translated: CASRTGGYHTEAFF. The full variable domain, with the rest looked up from reference TRBV5-1 and TRBJ1-1, is KAGVTQTPRYLIKTRGQQVTLSCSPISGHRSVSWYQQTPGQGLQFLFEYFSETQRNKGNFPGRFSGRQFSNSRSEMNVSTLELGDSALYLCASRTGGYHTEAFFGQGTRLTVV.

The chain uses TRBV6-5 and TRBJ2-2; maybe TRBD2 (6 bases). Germline V CDR1 and CDR2: MNHEY, SVGAGI. The CDR3 is 13 amino acids. The V end lost 8 bases, the J end lost 4 bases, and 11 bases lay between the germline ends. The CDR3 DNA follows: TGTGCCAGCCTGGAGGGGTCCACCGGGGAGCTGTTTTTT. It yields the protein CASLEGSTGELFF.

The rearrangement uses TRBV7-2 and TRBJ2-7; D remains ambiguous. CDR3 length: 12 amino acids. The germline V gene has CDR1 SGHTA and CDR2 FQGNSA. Trimming removed 4 bases from V and 6 bases from J, with 10 bases in between. CDR3 DNA sequence: TGTGCCAGCAGCTCCCGACTGGGCGAGCAGTACTTC. It specifies CASSSRLGEQYF.

V usage is TRBV29-1 and J usage is TRBJ1-5; 7 bases match TRBD1. From germline, CDR1 is SQVTM and CDR2 ANQGSEA. The CDR3 consists of 13 residues. J was trimmed by 5 bases and V by 7 bases; bases with no gene match: 8. The CDR3 region has the DNA TGCAGCGCTACCACAGGGGTAGATCAGCCCCAGCATTTT. It is translated as CSATTGVDQPQHF. Full variable domain (remainder filled in from reference TRBV29-1 and TRBJ1-5): SAVISQKPSRDICQRGTSLTIQCQVDSQVTMMFWYRQQPGQSLTLIATANQGSEATYESGFVIDKFPISRPNLTFSTLTVSNMSPEDSSIYLCSATTGVDQPQHFGDGTRLSIL.

The rearrangement uses TRBV5-1 and TRBJ1-2; a possible D gene is TRBD1 (6 bases). This CDR3 has 12 residues. Germline CDR1 is SGHRS and CDR2 is YFSETQ. Trimming left V 3 bases short and J 7 bases short, with 10 bases between. The CDR3 is CASSSGTSGYTF. The CDR3 DNA follows: TGCGCCAGCAGCTCCGGGACAAGTGGCTACACCTTC.

The CDR3 nucleotides are TGTGCCAGCAGCCCAAATGAGGGGGAGCAGTACGTC. This gives the protein CASSPNEGEQYV. The chain links TRBV11-2 to TRBJ2-7; either TRBD1 or TRBD2 may fit D (5 bases each). The CDR3 consists of 12 residues. Germline V gene sequence: CDR1 SGHAT, CDR2 FQNNGV. V shed 5 bases and J shed 7 bases, with 12 bases lying between them.

The rearrangement joins TRBV5-4 to TRBJ2-7; 7 bases fit TRBD2. J was trimmed by 8 bases and V by 4 bases; bases with no gene match: 9. This CDR3 contains 13 residues. The germline CDR1 and CDR2 sequences are SGHNT and YYREEE (reference sequence). CDR3 sequence: CASSSREALKQYF. The CDR3 nucleotides read TGTGCCAGCAGCAGTCGGGAGGCTCTTAAGCAGTACTTC.

This chain links TRBV19 with TRBJ2-3; 7 bases agree with TRBD1. This CDR3 comprises 15 residues. Trimming removed 3 bases from V and 4 bases from J; junction bases left unmatched: 7. Germline CDR1 LNHDA, CDR2 SQIVND (reference sequence). This CDR3 reads CASSMAQGVSDTQYF. CDR3 nucleotide sequence: TGTGCCAGTAGTATGGCTCAGGGGGTATCAGATACGCAGTATTTT.

This sequence joins TRBV28 and TRBJ1-1; 7 positions match TRBD1. V was clipped by 5 bases and J by 0 bases; unmatched bases: 6. The CDR3 loop spans 15 amino acids. Germline CDR1 reads MDHEN; CDR2 reads SYDVKM. CDR3 sequence reads: CASSPPTGMNTEAFF. CDR3 nucleotides: TGTGCCAGCAGTCCCCCGACAGGGATGAACACTGAAGCTTTCTTT.

The gene calls are TRBV29-1 and TRBJ2-5, with TRBD1 identical over 8 bases. Germline values: CDR1 SQVTM, CDR2 ANQGSEA. This CDR3 is 17 amino acids long. J gave up 5 bases and V 4 bases, and 18 bases lay outside the gene matches. Written as DNA, the CDR3 is TGCAGCGTTGCGGGTGGGCCAGGGGGCGGCGGTAGGGAGACCCAGTACTTC. It is translated as CSVAGGPGGGGRETQYF.

The rearrangement uses TRBV5-1 and TRBJ2-7; D is unresolved. V lost 1 base, J lost 4 bases, and 18 bases lay in between. Germline assignment: CDR1 SGHRS and CDR2 YFSETQ. The length of the CDR3 is 16 residues. The CDR3 is CASSLSDLSPLYEQYF. The CDR3 region has the DNA TGCGCCAGCAGCTTGTCTGATCTCTCTCCACTTTACGAGCAGTACTTC.

The rearrangement uses TRBV27 and TRBJ1-6; tentatively, D is TRBD1 (5 bases). The V and J ends lost 5 bases and 15 bases respectively, with 23 bases between them. This CDR3 spans 15 amino acids. The V gene's germline CDR1 is MNHEY and CDR2 SMNVEV (reference sequence). CDR3 DNA sequence: TGTGCCAGCAGTCCCTCTCATGGGACTCTCTGGAACCTCCACTTT. This codes for CASSPSHGTLWNLHF.

The rearrangement links TRBV7-2 to TRBJ1-2; possible D gene TRBD1, 5 bases. Germline V gene lookup returns CDR1 SGHTA and CDR2 FQGNSA. Trimming left V 2 bases short and J 3 bases short, with 16 bases between. The CDR3 is 16 residues long. CDR3 region: CASSLTSRSTDYGYTF. CDR3 DNA sequence: TGTGCCAGCAGCTTAACAAGTAGGTCGACAGACTATGGCTACACCTTC.

V gene TRBV4-1 combines with J gene TRBJ1-1; the D gene is possibly TRBD1 (6 bases). V lost 5 bases to trimming and J lost 4 bases, with 17 bases between them. This CDR3 has 15 amino acids. Germline CDR1 MGHRA, CDR2 YSYEKL. The CDR3 protein is CASSKGGGIGTEAFF. The CDR3, as DNA: TGCGCCAGCAGCAAAGGGGGGGGAATAGGCACTGAAGCTTTCTTT.

The V call is TRBV20-1, the J call TRBJ2-5, with no clear D. Trimming left V 0 bases short and J 7 bases short, with 6 bases between. This CDR3 region has 11 residues. Germline lookup yields CDR1 DFQATT and CDR2 SNEGSKA (reference sequence). CDR3 nucleotides: TGCAGTGCTAGAGAACTCGGGACCCAGTACTTC. Its translation: CSARELGTQYF.

The rearrangement uses TRBV4-1 and TRBJ1-1, with 7 bases lining up with TRBD1. V was clipped by 4 bases and J by 0 bases; unmatched bases: 8. The CDR3 extends over 16 amino acids. The V gene's germline CDR1 is MGHRA and CDR2 YSYEKL. The CDR3 nucleotides are TGCGCCAGCAGCCCCCTAAAAGACAGGGTGAACACTGAAGCTTTCTTT. The encoded protein is CASSPLKDRVNTEAFF.

This rearrangement joins TRBV7-9 to TRBJ1-2, with TRBD1 as a possible D gene (6 bases). CDR3 length: 15 residues. Germline CDR1 SEHNR, CDR2 FQNEAQ (reference sequence). V was shortened by 6 bases and J by 6 bases, with 20 bases between the two germline ends. The CDR3 here is CASRPVDRDTHGYTF. Here the CDR3 DNA reads TGTGCCAGCAGACCCGTTGACCGGGACACCCATGGCTACACCTTC.

The chain carries TRBV28 and TRBJ1-2; D not resolved. With 3 bases removed from V and 4 bases from J, the gap between germline ends came to 12 bases. Germline V gives CDR1 MDHEN, CDR2 SYDVKM. The CDR3 runs to 14 residues. CDR3 bases: TGTGCCAGCAGTTTGGCTCGGGAAGGCTATGGCTACACCTTC. Encoded protein: CASSLAREGYGYTF.

The table lists this clone with a few counts. The CDR3 coding sequence is TGTGCCAGCAGCTTAGATCTAGACACCGGGGAGCTGTTTTTT. It is translated as CASSLDLDTGELFF. The chain uses TRBV7-2 and TRBJ2-2; D gene ambiguous. CDR1 SGHTA and CDR2 FQGNSA come from the germline V gene. V lost 1 base and J 3 bases, leaving 6 bases between the germline ends. The CDR3 has 14 amino acids.

The chain couples TRBV5-6 to TRBJ2-5; D is possibly TRBD2 (6 bases). Germline loops: CDR1 SGHDT, CDR2 YYEEEE. The CDR3 runs 15 residues. V lost 0 bases to trimming and J lost 5 bases, with 14 bases between them. The DNA of the CDR3 is TGTGCCAGCAGCTTGGTCGGCGGGGTGGAGGAGACCCAGTACTTC. Its translation is CASSLVGGVEETQYF.